Listed here are 22 T cell receptor beta chains from one sample, sequenced in a study of blood T cells in healthy people across ages. Sample-barcoded 5' priming and a J-beta primer mix drove a second PCR of about 6 to 12 cycles. TCRdb reprocessed the 5' RACE reads with MiXCR, giving one entry per CDR3 protein. The sample contains approximately 800,000 distinct CDR3 sequences, roughly three fifths of which appear only once. What was sequenced was blood. The receptors were sampled from a middle-aged man in good health.

The chain combines TRBV6-5 with TRBJ2-1, with D hard to call. Trimming cost V 0 bases and J 8 bases, with 17 bases left between them. In germline, CDR1 is MNHEY, CDR2 SVGAGI. This CDR3 has 16 amino acids. CDR3 amino acids: CASSYSTAGHGDEQFF. CDR3 bases: TGTGCCAGCAGTTACTCGACGGCAGGTCATGGGGATGAGCAGTTCTTC.

The rearrangement uses TRBV6-1 and TRBJ2-5; D gene unclear. Germline values: CDR1 MNHNS, CDR2 SASEGT. This CDR3 contains 13 residues. V lost 8 bases to trimming and J lost 2 bases, with 12 bases between them. In nucleotides, the CDR3 is TGTGCCAGCTCAAAGTACATACAAGAGACCCAGTACTTC. Encoded protein: CASSKYIQETQYF.

The chain joins TRBV6-1 to TRBJ2-1, with no clear D. V lost 1 base and J lost 9, with 10 bases in between. The CDR3 consists of 13 residues. Germline V CDR1 and CDR2: MNHNS, SASEGT. In nucleotides, the CDR3 is TGTGCCAGCAGTGAAGACCGGGCCCCTGAGCAGTTCTTC. Amino acids: CASSEDRAPEQFF.

The gene calls are TRBV5-1 and TRBJ2-2, with D possibly matching TRBD2 (6 bases). Germline CDR1 SGHRS, CDR2 YFSETQ. The CDR3 is 15 amino acids. Trimming stripped 1 base from V and 7 bases from J, with 14 bases between. For the CDR3, the DNA is TGCGCCAGCAGCTTGAGCGGGTCGCATGGCGGGGAGCTGTTTTTT. As protein: CASSLSGSHGGELFF.

The J gene is TRBJ2-1, the V gene TRBV20-1, with 7 bases matching TRBD1. There are 16 residues in the CDR3. With 1 base clipped from V and 0 bases from J, the junction kept 6 bases outside the gene matches. The germline CDR1 and CDR2 sequences are DFQATT and SNEGSKA (reference sequence). CDR3 sequence (DNA): TGCAGTGCTAGAGCCCAGGGACAGCGCTCCTACAATGAGCAGTTCTTC. Encoded protein: CSARAQGQRSYNEQFF.

V is TRBV13 and J is TRBJ2-1, with 7 bases matching TRBD2. Near its end, the DNA agrees better with TRBJ2-7, so the J call may be wrong. This CDR3 has 15 residues. Germline V lookup: CDR1 PRHDT, CDR2 FYEKMQ (reference sequence). The CDR3 DNA reads TGTGCCAGCAGCCGCGTGGGGGAGGGGTACAATGAGCAGTACTTC. The encoded protein is CASSRVGEGYNEQYF.

Points on this clonotype: Compared with germline, one end of the junction differs, possibly owing to a read error. The chain uses TRBV5-1 and TRBJ2-1; 15 bases fit TRBD2. The germline gives CDR1 SGHRS, CDR2 YFSETQ. There are 16 residues in the CDR3. The CDR3 DNA is TGCGCCAGCAGCTTAATGGGACTAGCGGGGGGCAATGAGCAGTTTTTC. Residues: CASSLMGLAGGNEQFF.

This clonotype was detected only once. The rearrangement uses TRBV25-1 and TRBJ2-1; no definite D call. TRBJ2-7 matches the DNA end more closely, so the J call is doubtful. The length of the CDR3 is 13 residues. Germline-derived CDR1 and CDR2 are MGHDK and SYGVNS. CDR3 sequence: CASSELGYNEQYF. As DNA, the CDR3 is TGTGCCAGCAGTGAATTGGGTTACAATGAGCAGTACTTC.

This sequence joins TRBV6-1 and TRBJ2-1; D tentatively reads TRBD1 or TRBD2 (7 bases each). Germline assignment: CDR1 MNHNS and CDR2 SASEGT. The V and J ends lost 6 bases and 0 bases respectively, with 33 bases between them. This CDR3 is 22 amino acids long. CDR3 bases: TGTGCCAGCAGCCTCAGGGGGGCTTTTCGGCCCCTTGGCGGGAGCTCCTACAATGAGCAGTTCTTC. Translation: CASSLRGAFRPLGGSSYNEQFF.

This clonotype was recorded once. V gene TRBV3-1 combines with J gene TRBJ2-3; TRBD2 matches at 7 bases. With V trimmed by 0 bases and J by 4 bases, 13 bases remained unmatched. CDR3 length equals 18 residues. Germline V gene lookup returns CDR1 LGHDT and CDR2 YNNKEL (reference sequence). For the CDR3, the DNA is TGTGCCAGCAGCCAAGATCTGGGGGTGGGGGGGGTGGCAGATACGCAGTATTTT. Its protein is CASSQDLGVGGVADTQYF.

V is TRBV27 and J is TRBJ2-5, with D unresolved. Near its end, the DNA agrees better with TRBJ2-7, so the J call may be wrong. CDR3 size: 13 residues. Germline lookup yields CDR1 MNHEY and CDR2 SMNVEV (reference sequence). Written as DNA, the CDR3 is TGTGCCAGCAGGAGACATAGTGATTACGAGCAGTACTTC. The encoded protein is CASRRHSDYEQYF.

The gene calls are TRBV20-1 and TRBJ2-5; possibly TRBD1 or TRBD2 for D (5 bases each). The germline V gene encodes CDR1 DFQATT and CDR2 SNEGSKA (reference sequence). Trimming took off 1 base at V and 3 bases at J, with 18 bases between the two ends. The CDR3 runs 16 residues. As DNA, the CDR3 is TGCAGTGCTAGAGGGAGGCCCGGGCAGGGCAAAGAGACCCAGTACTTC. Translated: CSARGRPGQGKETQYF.

The V call is TRBV5-1, the J call TRBJ2-3; D unclear. V lost 1 base to trimming and J lost 5 bases, with 8 bases between them. The CDR3 has 13 residues. CDR1 and CDR2 (germline): SGHRS, YFSETQ. The CDR3 coding sequence is TGCGCCAGCAGCTTGCTCCCCAAAGATACGCAGTATTTT. Translating gives CASSLLPKDTQYF.

The chain couples TRBV10-3 to TRBJ2-7; D remains ambiguous. V lost 6 bases to trimming and J lost 1 base, with 10 bases between them. In germline, CDR1 is ENHRY, CDR2 SYGVKD. CDR3 size: 13 residues. The CDR3 nucleotides are TGTGCCATCAGACCACAGAATTCCTACGAGCAGTACTTC. Translating gives CAIRPQNSYEQYF.

The chain uses TRBV20-1 and TRBJ2-2; 7 nucleotides match TRBD1. Trimming at V came to 4 bases and at J to 2 bases, leaving 4 bases not matched to a gene. In germline, CDR1 is DFQATT, CDR2 SNEGSKA (reference sequence). The CDR3 extends over 14 amino acids. The CDR3 DNA reads TGCAGTGCTACCGGGACAGCAAACACCGGGGAGCTGTTTTTT. The encoded protein is CSATGTANTGELFF.

The chain recombines TRBV5-1 with TRBJ2-3; 7 bases line up with TRBD2. The V segment lost 3 bases and the J segment 0 bases; nucleotides outside the gene matches: 10. CDR1 and CDR2 from the germline V gene are SGHRS and YFSETQ. This CDR3 is 17 amino acids long. The CDR3 nucleotides read TGCGCCAGCAGCTCCCACTCTGGGCGGGGGAGCACAGATACGCAGTATTTT. The encoded protein is CASSSHSGRGSTDTQYF.

The rearrangement joins TRBV20-1 to TRBJ1-2; TRBD1 is a possible D gene (6 bases). CDR1 and CDR2 (germline): DFQATT, SNEGSKA (reference sequence). V dropped 1 base and J dropped 8 bases, with 8 bases sitting between them. CDR3 length equals 11 residues. For the CDR3, the DNA is TGCAGTGCTAGAGCCGGGGGCGGCTACACCTTC. Protein sequence: CSARAGGGYTF.

This chain links TRBV7-9 with TRBJ1-4; D remains ambiguous. V was trimmed by 5 bases and J by 2 bases, leaving 12 bases between them. The germline CDR1 and CDR2 sequences are SEHNR and FQNEAQ (reference sequence). This CDR3 has 15 amino acids. The CDR3 nucleotides read TGTGCCAGCAGCCGCCAAGTGGAGACTAATGAAAAACTGTTTTTT. It encodes CASSRQVETNEKLFF.

V gene TRBV7-2 combines with J gene TRBJ2-5; D remains unclear. The end of the DNA aligns better with TRBJ2-7, so the J call may be wrong. There are 13 residues in the CDR3. Germline V gene sequence: CDR1 SGHTA, CDR2 FQGNSA. Here the CDR3 DNA reads TGTGCCAGCAACTCACTCGGTGTCCACGAGCAGTACTTC. It yields the protein CASNSLGVHEQYF.

J is TRBJ1-1 and V is TRBV12-5; TRBD1 might be the D (6 bases). Trimming took 6 bases from V and 10 from J, leaving 18 bases between them. CDR3 length: 13 residues. Germline-derived CDR1 and CDR2 are LGHNT and FRNRAP. The CDR3 bases are TGTGCTAGTGGAGACGGGACATTCGGGGGAGCTTTCTTT. Translating gives CASGDGTFGGAFF.

The chain employs TRBV10-3 and TRBJ1-2; 7 bases match TRBD1. Trimming took 7 bases from V and 3 from J; bases not matched to a gene: 2. The CDR3 covers 12 residues. Germline V lookup: CDR1 ENHRY, CDR2 SYGVKD. The CDR3 DNA reads as TGTGCCATCACTGGGACAGACTATGGCTACACCTTC. It translates to CAITGTDYGYTF.

There are a few counts of this clonotype. The chain recombines TRBV29-1 with TRBJ1-2, with D hard to call. The CDR3 runs 14 residues. The germline V and J ends were trimmed by 0 bases and 5 bases, with 13 bases remaining between them. Germline CDR1 SQVTM, CDR2 ANQGSEA. This chain's CDR3 is CSVEDGRALYGYTF. In nucleotides, the CDR3 is TGCAGCGTTGAAGACGGACGGGCCCTTTATGGCTACACCTTC.